This T cell receptor beta chain was sequenced in a study of OX40 agonist ivuxolimab in advanced cancers. Study context: An agonistic anti-OX40 (CD134) antibody, ivuxolimab, was used to treat the patients.

The method was immunoSEQ multiplex PCR; TCRdb's version includes in-frame clones alone and lacks a portion of them. The repertoire holds 100,000 to 150,000 clones, roughly nine tenths seen once, with 0.95% to 1.4% in the top ten. Points on this clone: Its antigen is undetermined.

Findings of the study overall: Partial responders at 0.1-3.0 mg/kg had among the lowest clonal expansion.

The sample was CD4+ or CD8+ T cells sorted from blood, taken in a trial of the OX40 agonist ivuxolimab. This TCR was recovered from an adult with an advanced solid tumor such as melanoma, head and neck, liver or kidney cancer.

The CDR3 loop reads CASSSGDTHSYEQYF. The DNA of the CDR3 is TGTGCCAGCAGCTCTGGGGACACCCACTCCTACGAGCAGTACTTC. The chain uses TRBV7-9 and TRBJ2-7, with TRBD1 as a possible D gene (6 bases). V shed 4 bases and J shed 0 bases, with 13 bases lying between them. Per the germline V gene, CDR1 is SEHNR and CDR2 is FQNEAQ (reference sequence). This CDR3 region has 15 residues.